Listed below are T cell receptor beta chains from one sample, sequenced in a study of blood T cell repertoires in COVID-19. Sequencing was performed with immunoSEQ multiplex PCR; in TCRdb, only in-frame clones are kept and a portion is missing. The sample yields roughly 250,000 clones, more than 60% seen once. Sample: peripheral blood. The origin of the receptors is a woman between 40 and 50 years old with active or convalescent COVID-19. Each CDR3 is given without its conserved first and last residue. The D gene is left open where the match is weak.

>TRBJ1-2|TRBV28|.
ASSSTVGVTGYT
>TRBJ2-6|TRBV2|.
ASNEMSAGANVLT
>TRBJ2-3|TRBV4-1|.
ASSQDPGSDTQY
>TRBJ1-5|TRBV19|.
ASSIGQSSNQPQH
>TRBJ1-5|TRBV19|TRBD1
ASSAPGQGVGGSNQPQH
>TRBJ1-6|TRBV30|.
AWIPHTNNSPLH
>TRBJ1-1|TRBV4-1|TRBD1
ASSLRTGNTEAF
>TRBJ2-1|TRBV7-8|.
ASSPHSRTDNEQF
>TRBJ2-5|TRBV11-2|.
ASSLDREQETQY
>TRBJ1-1|TRBV4-2|TRBD1
ASSQGADRPNTEAF
>TRBJ2-7|TRBV7-6|.
ASSSYNTAYEQY
>TRBJ1-5|TRBV6-6|.
ASRKAADSNQPQH
>TRBJ1-2|TRBV27|.
ASSLSGREANYGYT
>TRBJ1-4|TRBV3-1/TRBV3-2|TRBD1
ASSLGWTGARRNEKLF
>TRBJ2-1|TRBV30|.
AWSEGVYFNEQF
>TRBJ2-7|TRBV3-1/TRBV3-2|TRBD1
ASSQGDRASYEQY
>TRBJ2-2|TRBV29-1|TRBD1
SVEGDRGQVGELF
>TRBJ1-1|TRBV18|.
ASSPGAPNTEAF
>TRBJ2-1|TRBV6-4|.
ASSPAAGTGTEQF
>TRBJ2-2|TRBV30|TRBD1
AWSTGHGTGELF
>TRBJ1-1|TRBV12-5|TRBD1
ASGPGQKMNTEAF
>TRBJ1-6|TRBV3-1/TRBV3-2|.
ASSQEAKNSPLH
>TRBJ1-2|TRBV3-1/TRBV3-2|TRBD1
ASSPPSTGANYGYT
>TRBJ1-4|TRBV5-1|TRBD1
ASTETGNGKLF
>TRBJ1-3|TRBV5-1|.
ASRGGVNGNTIY
>TRBJ1-2|TRBV11-2|TRBD1
ASSFDRGSGYT
>TRBJ2-7|TRBV10-3|.
AISEGVTGDYEQY
>TRBJ1-1|TRBV10-3|.
AISEAPGQLTMNTEAF
>TRBJ1-2|TRBV6-1|TRBD1
ASSDASTGNYGYT
>TRBJ1-6|TRBV24-1|TRBD1
ATSDGTGDLLGNNSPLH
>TRBJ1-2|TRBV7-9|.
ASSPNQDLSLGYT
>TRBJ1-5|TRBV18|.
ASSPIRDDNQPQH
>TRBJ1-2|TRBV10-1|.
ASSRPQGCYT
>TRBJ2-3|TRBV10-1|TRBD2
ASSESAGGADTQY
>TRBJ1-1|TRBV28|.
ASSLAGLGTEAF
>TRBJ1-6|TRBV18|TRBD1
ASSLGQGANSPLH
>TRBJ2-5|TRBV15|TRBD1
ATSAGTGAQETQY
>TRBJ2-3|TRBV28|TRBD2
ASSQTSVSQY
>TRBJ1-3|TRBV7-9|.
ASSFLTGNTIY
>TRBJ2-1|TRBV28|.
ASSPALTRIGNEQF
>TRBJ2-1|TRBV27|.
ATRGGARWF
>TRBJ1-2|TRBV6-4|TRBD1
ASSPDRGNYGYT